This T cell receptor beta chain was documented in a study of T cells after yellow fever vaccination. Notes on the study in general: The secondary response was weaker, and its peak arrived faster, on day 5 versus 15. Booster sampling recovered most clones from primary vaccination (96% CD4, over 75% CD8). Relatively few clonotypes were ones that appeared in both CD4 and CD8 compartments.

Per germline, CDR1 SGHNT and CDR2 YENEEA. V dropped 3 bases and J dropped 5; count of bases not matched to a gene: 8. CDR3 length equals 15 residues. Many counts were recorded for this clonotype. Its antigen remains unknown. A process of 5'RACE template switching, which added a universal primer site and UMIs, was used to make TCR cDNA. From the 5' RACE reads, TCRdb called clonotypes with MiXCR, one entry per CDR3 protein. The table lists some 390,000 distinct CDR3 sequences, 6.2% of them singletons. This material consisted of PBMCs, taken 5 days after the yellow fever booster vaccination. This chain uses TRBV11-3 with TRBJ2-5, with 8 bases that match TRBD2. The receptor comes from a young man who received the YFV17D yellow fever vaccine. CDR3 coding DNA: TGTGCCAGCAGCTTTTCGGCGGGAGGAGGGGAGACCCAGTACTTC. Its protein is CASSFSAGGGETQYF.